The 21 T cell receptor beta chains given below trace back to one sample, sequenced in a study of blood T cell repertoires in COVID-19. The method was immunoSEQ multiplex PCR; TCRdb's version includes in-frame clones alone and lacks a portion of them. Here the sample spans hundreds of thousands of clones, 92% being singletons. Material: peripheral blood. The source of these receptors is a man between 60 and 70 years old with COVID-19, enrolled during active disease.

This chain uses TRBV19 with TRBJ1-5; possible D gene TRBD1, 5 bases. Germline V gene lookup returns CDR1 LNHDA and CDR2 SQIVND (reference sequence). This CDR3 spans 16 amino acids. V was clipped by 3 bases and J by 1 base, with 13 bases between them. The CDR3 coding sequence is TGTGCCAGTAGTATGATTGATCGGGGGAGCAATCAGCCCCAGCATTTT. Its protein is CASSMIDRGSNQPQHF.

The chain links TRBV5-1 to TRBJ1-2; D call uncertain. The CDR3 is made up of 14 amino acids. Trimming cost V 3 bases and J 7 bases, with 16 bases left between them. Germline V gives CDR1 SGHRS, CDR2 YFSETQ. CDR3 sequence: CASSSGAGKGGYTF. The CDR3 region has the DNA TGCGCCAGCAGCTCGGGAGCGGGAAAAGGTGGCTACACCTTC. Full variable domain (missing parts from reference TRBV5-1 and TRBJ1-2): KAGVTQTPRYLIKTRGQQVTLSCSPISGHRSVSWYQQTPGQGLQFLFEYFSETQRNKGNFPGRFSGRQFSNSRSEMNVSTLELGDSALYLCASSSGAGKGGYTFGSGTRLTVV.

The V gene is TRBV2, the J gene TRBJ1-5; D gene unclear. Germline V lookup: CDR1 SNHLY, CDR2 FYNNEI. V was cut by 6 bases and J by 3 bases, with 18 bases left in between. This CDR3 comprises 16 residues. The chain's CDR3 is CASRQRETRTNQPQHF. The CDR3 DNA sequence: TGTGCCAGCAGGCAACGGGAGACCAGGACCAATCAGCCCCAGCATTTT.

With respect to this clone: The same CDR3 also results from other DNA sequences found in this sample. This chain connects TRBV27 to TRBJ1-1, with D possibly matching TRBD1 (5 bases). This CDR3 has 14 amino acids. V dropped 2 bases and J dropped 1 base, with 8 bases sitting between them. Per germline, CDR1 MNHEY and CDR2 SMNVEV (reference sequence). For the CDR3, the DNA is TGTGCCAGCAGTTTAACCGGGGGGAACACTGAAGCTTTCTTT. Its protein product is CASSLTGGNTEAFF.

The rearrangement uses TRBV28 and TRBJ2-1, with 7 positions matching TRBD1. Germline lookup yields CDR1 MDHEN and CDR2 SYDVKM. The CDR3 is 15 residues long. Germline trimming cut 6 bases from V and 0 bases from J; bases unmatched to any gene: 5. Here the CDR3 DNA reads TGTGCCAGCAGACCCGGGACAGTCTCCTACAATGAGCAGTTCTTC. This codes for CASRPGTVSYNEQFF.

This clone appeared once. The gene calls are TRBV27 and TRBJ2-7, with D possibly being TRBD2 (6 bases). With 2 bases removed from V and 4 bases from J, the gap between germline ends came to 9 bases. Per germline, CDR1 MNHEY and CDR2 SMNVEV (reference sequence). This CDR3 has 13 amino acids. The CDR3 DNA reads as TGTGCCAGCAGTTTAGCGGGAAGGTACGAGCAGTACTTC. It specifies CASSLAGRYEQYF.

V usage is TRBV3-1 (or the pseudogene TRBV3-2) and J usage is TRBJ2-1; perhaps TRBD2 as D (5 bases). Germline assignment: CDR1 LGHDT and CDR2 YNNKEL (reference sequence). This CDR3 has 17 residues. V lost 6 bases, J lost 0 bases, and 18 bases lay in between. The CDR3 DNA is TGTGCCAGCAGTTCTACCCCCGGGGATAGCTCCTACAATGAGCAGTTCTTC. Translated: CASSSTPGDSSYNEQFF.

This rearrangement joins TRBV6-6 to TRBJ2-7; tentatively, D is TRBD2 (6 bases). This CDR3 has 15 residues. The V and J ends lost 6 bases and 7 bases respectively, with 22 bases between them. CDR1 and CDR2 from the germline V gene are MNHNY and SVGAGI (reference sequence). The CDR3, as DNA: TGTGCCAGCAGCCAGAGGACGGAGGGAGCGAGAGAGCAGTACTTC. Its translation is CASSQRTEGAREQYF.

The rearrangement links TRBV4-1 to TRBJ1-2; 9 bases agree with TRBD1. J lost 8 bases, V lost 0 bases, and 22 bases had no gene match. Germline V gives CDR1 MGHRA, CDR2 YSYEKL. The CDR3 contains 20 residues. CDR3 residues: CASSQEGGRTGAGGNKGYTF. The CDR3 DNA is TGCGCCAGCAGCCAAGAGGGCGGAAGGACAGGGGCGGGAGGAAACAAGGGCTACACCTTC.

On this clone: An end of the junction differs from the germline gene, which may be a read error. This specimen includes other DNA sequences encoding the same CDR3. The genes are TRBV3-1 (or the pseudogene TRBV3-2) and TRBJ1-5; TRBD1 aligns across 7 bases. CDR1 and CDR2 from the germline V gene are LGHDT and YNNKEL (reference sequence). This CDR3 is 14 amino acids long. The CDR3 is CASSQRGGNQPQHF. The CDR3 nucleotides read TGTGCCAGCAGCCAGCGAGGGGGCAACCAGCCCCAGCATTTT.

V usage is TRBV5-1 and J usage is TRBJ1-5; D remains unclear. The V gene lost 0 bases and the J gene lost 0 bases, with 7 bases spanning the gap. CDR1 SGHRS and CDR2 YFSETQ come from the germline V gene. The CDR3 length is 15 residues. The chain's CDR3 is CASSLDSHSNQPQHF. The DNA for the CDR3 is TGCGCCAGCAGCTTGGACAGCCATAGCAATCAGCCCCAGCATTTT.

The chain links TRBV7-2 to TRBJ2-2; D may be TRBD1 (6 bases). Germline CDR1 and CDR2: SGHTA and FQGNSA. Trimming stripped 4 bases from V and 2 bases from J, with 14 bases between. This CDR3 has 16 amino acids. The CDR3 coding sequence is TGTGCCAGCAGCTCGTACAGGGATTTAAACACCGGGGAGCTGTTTTTT. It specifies CASSSYRDLNTGELFF.

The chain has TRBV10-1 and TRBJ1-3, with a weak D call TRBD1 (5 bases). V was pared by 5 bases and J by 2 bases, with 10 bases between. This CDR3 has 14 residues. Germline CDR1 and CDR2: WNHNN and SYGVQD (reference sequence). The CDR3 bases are TGCGCCAGCAGTTCGTCAGGGCCTGGAAACACCATATATTTT. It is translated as CASSSSGPGNTIYF.

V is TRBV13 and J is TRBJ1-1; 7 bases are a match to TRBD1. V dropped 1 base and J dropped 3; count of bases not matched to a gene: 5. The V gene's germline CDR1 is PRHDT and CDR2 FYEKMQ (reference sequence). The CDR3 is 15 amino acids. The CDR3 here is CASSLEGARDTEAFF. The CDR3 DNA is TGTGCCAGCAGCTTAGAGGGGGCGCGGGACACTGAAGCTTTCTTT.

CDR3 sequence: CASSVGQGPADEQYF. The CDR3 DNA follows: TGTGCCAGCAGCGTCGGACAGGGACCCGCCGACGAGCAGTACTTC. V gene TRBV9 combines with J gene TRBJ2-7; 8 bases are shared with TRBD1. The CDR3 spans 15 residues. The J segment lost 5 bases and the V segment lost 2 bases, leaving 9 bases of the junction unmatched. Germline-derived CDR1 and CDR2 are SGDLS and YYNGEE.

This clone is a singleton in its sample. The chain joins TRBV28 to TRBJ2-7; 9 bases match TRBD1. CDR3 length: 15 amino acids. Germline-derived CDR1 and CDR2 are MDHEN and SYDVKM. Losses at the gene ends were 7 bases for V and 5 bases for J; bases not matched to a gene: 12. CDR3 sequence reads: CASTDPGQGVHEQYF. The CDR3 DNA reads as TGTGCCAGCACTGATCCGGGACAGGGCGTCCACGAGCAGTACTTC.

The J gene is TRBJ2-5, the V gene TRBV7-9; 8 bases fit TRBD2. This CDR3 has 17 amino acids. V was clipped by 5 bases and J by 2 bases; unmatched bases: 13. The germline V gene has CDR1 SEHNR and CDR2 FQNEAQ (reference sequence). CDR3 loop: CASSPLGGGGLQETQYF. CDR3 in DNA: TGTGCCAGCAGCCCCTTAGGCGGCGGGGGGCTACAAGAGACCCAGTACTTC.

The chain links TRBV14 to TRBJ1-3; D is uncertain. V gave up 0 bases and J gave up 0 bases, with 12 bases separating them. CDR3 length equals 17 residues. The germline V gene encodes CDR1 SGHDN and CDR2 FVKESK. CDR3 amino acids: CASSQESHLFSGNTIYF. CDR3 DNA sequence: TGTGCCAGCAGCCAAGAATCACACCTTTTCTCTGGAAACACCATATATTTT.

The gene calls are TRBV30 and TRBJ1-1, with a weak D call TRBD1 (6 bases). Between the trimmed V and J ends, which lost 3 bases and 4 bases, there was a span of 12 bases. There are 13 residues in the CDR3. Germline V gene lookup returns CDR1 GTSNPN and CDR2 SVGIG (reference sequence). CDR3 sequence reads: CAWRYNRATEAFF. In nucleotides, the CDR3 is TGTGCCTGGAGATATAACAGGGCCACTGAAGCTTTCTTT. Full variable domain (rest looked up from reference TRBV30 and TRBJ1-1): SQTIHQWPATLVQPVGSPLSLECTVEGTSNPNLYWYRQAAGRGLQLLFYSVGIGQISSEVPQNLSASRPQDRQFILSSKKLLLSDSGFYLCAWRYNRATEAFFGQGTRLTVV.

CDR3 loop: CATSDVKGSSYNEQFF. For the CDR3, the DNA is TGTGCCACCAGTGATGTGAAAGGGAGCTCCTACAATGAGCAGTTCTTC. The chain recombines TRBV24-1 with TRBJ2-1; a weak D match, TRBD2 (5 bases). CDR3 size: 16 residues. The V gene's germline CDR1 is KGHDR and CDR2 SFDVKD. With 3 bases removed from V and 0 bases from J, the gap between germline ends came to 11 bases.

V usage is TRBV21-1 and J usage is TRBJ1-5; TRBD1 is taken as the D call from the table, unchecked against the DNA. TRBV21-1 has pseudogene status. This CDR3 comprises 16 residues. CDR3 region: CASSTPRGQGSQPQHF. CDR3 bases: TGTGCCAGCAGCACCCCCCGAGGACAGGGAAGTCAGCCCCAGCATTTT.